The 26 T cell receptor beta chains in this list originate from one sample, sequenced in a study of shared clonotypes between healthy human individuals. CD8 cells regarded as naive lacked CD45RO, were positively chosen for CCR7, and omitted terminally differentiated effector memory CD45RA+ cells. Using immunoSEQ multiplex PCR, the repertoire was profiled, and TCRdb retains in-frame clones only, with some absent. The sample has under 1 million clones; about 96% are singletons. Source material: naive CD8+ T cells sorted from blood. These receptor sequences come from a man in his thirties or forties in good health.

The genes are TRBV25-1 and TRBJ2-3; D gene unclear. Trimming shortened V by 2 bases and J by 5 bases, and 5 bases separated the two germline ends. Germline values: CDR1 MGHDK, CDR2 SYGVNS. The CDR3 loop spans 12 amino acids. CDR3 nucleotide sequence: TGTGCCAGCAGTGAAGTTTTAGATACGCAGTATTTT. Amino acid sequence: CASSEVLDTQYF.

The chain couples TRBV4-1 to TRBJ2-7, with 7 bases aligning to TRBD2. CDR3 size: 16 residues. V lost 4 bases to trimming and J lost 3 bases; unmatched junction nucleotides: 12. Looked up from germline, CDR1 is MGHRA and CDR2 is YSYEKL. The DNA for the CDR3 is TGCGCCAGCAGCCCGGTCATGGCTAGCGGTAACTACGAGCAGTACTTC. Its protein product is CASSPVMASGNYEQYF.

In this sample, this clone turned up once. The chain recombines TRBV7-6 with TRBJ1-1; D gene ambiguous. The germline CDR1 and CDR2 sequences are SGHVS and FNYEAQ. The CDR3 spans 12 residues. Between the trimmed V and J ends, which lost 0 bases and 7 bases, there was a span of 6 bases. Here the CDR3 DNA reads TGTGCCAGCAGCTTAGCCAGTAATGAAGCTTTCTTT. Encoded protein: CASSLASNEAFF.

This clone was seen only once. V is TRBV10-2 and J is TRBJ1-1; D ambiguous. Germline V gene lookup returns CDR1 WSHSY and CDR2 SAAADI. The CDR3 is made up of 14 amino acids. Trimming removed 11 bases at V and 4 bases at J, with 20 bases between. The CDR3 sequence: CAAQRTLGVTEAFF. DNA for the CDR3: TGCGCCGCCCAACGAACCCTTGGGGTCACTGAAGCTTTCTTT.

V usage is TRBV15 and J usage is TRBJ2-1, with 8 bases that match TRBD1. With 2 bases clipped from V and 2 bases from J, the junction kept 5 bases outside the gene matches. The CDR3 sequence is 16 residues long. Germline values: CDR1 LNHNV, CDR2 YYDKDF (reference sequence). The CDR3 nucleotides are TGTGCCACCAGCAGACCAGGACAGGGACCCTACAATGAGCAGTTCTTC. Amino acid sequence: CATSRPGQGPYNEQFF.

CDR3 sequence reads: CASMGQSGAAGSYEQYF. The CDR3 DNA reads as TGTGCCAGCATGGGACAGTCGGGAGCGGCCGGCTCCTACGAGCAGTACTTC. The gene calls are TRBV28 and TRBJ2-7; D might be TRBD1 (7 bases). The CDR3 loop spans 17 amino acids. Germline values: CDR1 MDHEN, CDR2 SYDVKM. V lost 7 bases and J 0 bases, leaving 22 bases between the germline ends.

Notes on this clone: Additional DNA sequences in this sample encode the identical CDR3. This chain links TRBV28 with TRBJ1-1, with TRBD1 as a possible D gene (6 bases). Between the trimmed V and J ends, which lost 3 bases and 5 bases, there was a span of 7 bases. This CDR3 region has 12 residues. CDR1 is MDHEN, CDR2 SYDVKM, per germline. DNA of the CDR3: TGTGCCAGCAGTTTTCAGGGGACTGAAGCTTTCTTT. This codes for CASSFQGTEAFF.

This chain links TRBV7-9 with TRBJ1-1; D gene ambiguous. The V gene's germline CDR1 is SEHNR and CDR2 FQNEAQ (reference sequence). V was pared by 3 bases and J by 1 base, with 12 bases between. This CDR3 contains 15 residues. CDR3 in DNA: TGTGCCAGCAGCTTTGTTAAGGGCTCGAACACTGAAGCTTTCTTT. Its translation: CASSFVKGSNTEAFF.

The rearrangement uses TRBV9 and TRBJ2-5; possible D gene TRBD1, 6 bases. This CDR3 has 15 residues. V was trimmed by 0 bases and J by 5 bases, leaving 14 bases between them. Germline assignment: CDR1 SGDLS and CDR2 YYNGEE. CDR3 coding DNA: TGTGCCAGCAGCGTAGAGGGGGTAGGTCCCGAGACCCAGTACTTC. It specifies CASSVEGVGPETQYF.

The chain combines TRBV6-4 with TRBJ2-1; D call uncertain. There are 13 residues in the CDR3. V was trimmed by 3 bases and J by 2 bases, leaving 5 bases between them. CDR1 and CDR2 (germline): MRHNA, SNTAGT. The CDR3 bases are TGTGCCAGCAGTGAGGCAGCCTACAATGAGCAGTTCTTC. Its protein product is CASSEAAYNEQFF.

As regards this clone: Other DNA sequences in the same sample also yield this CDR3. V usage is TRBV27 and J usage is TRBJ2-1; the D is unclear. Germline V gene lookup returns CDR1 MNHEY and CDR2 SMNVEV (reference sequence). V was pared by 2 bases and J by 3 bases, with 5 bases between. The CDR3 runs 13 residues. The CDR3 spells CASSLGLYNEQFF. The CDR3 nucleotides read TGTGCCAGCAGTTTAGGTCTCTACAATGAGCAGTTCTTC.

The CDR3 protein is CASSGGPEGRIYEQYF. CDR3 bases: TGTGCCAGCAGCGGGGGGCCGGAGGGCCGAATATACGAGCAGTACTTC. This rearrangement joins TRBV6-6 to TRBJ2-7; D might be TRBD2 (7 bases). Germline CDR1 reads MNHNY; CDR2 reads SVGAGI (reference sequence). V lost 6 bases to trimming and J lost 4 bases, with 22 bases between them. CDR3 length equals 16 residues.

CDR3 region: CASSLEGGRELPFTDTQYF. The DNA for the CDR3 is TGTGCCAGCAGCTTGGAAGGTGGGCGGGAGCTCCCCTTCACAGATACGCAGTATTTT. The chain carries TRBV5-8 and TRBJ2-3; 7 bases map to TRBD2. The CDR3 contains 19 residues. The ends lost 0 bases at V and 2 bases at J; junction bases unmatched: 15. Germline CDR1 reads SGHTS; CDR2 reads YDEGEE.

This chain links TRBV2 with TRBJ2-7; D uncertain. V was clipped by 5 bases and J by 6 bases, with 20 bases between them. Germline CDR1 is SNHLY and CDR2 is FYNNEI. This CDR3 comprises 15 residues. This CDR3 is CASSSEFLYYTEQYF. For the CDR3, the DNA is TGTGCCAGCAGTTCCGAGTTTCTCTACTACACCGAGCAGTACTTC.

The rearrangement links TRBV7-2 to TRBJ1-1; 9 bases align to TRBD1. The V gene end was trimmed by 4 bases and the J gene end by 6 bases; junction bases not matched to a gene: 6. This CDR3 has 14 residues. Germline-derived CDR1 and CDR2 are SGHTA and FQGNSA. The chain's CDR3 is CASSYRDREAEAFF. The CDR3 bases are TGTGCCAGCAGCTATCGGGACAGGGAGGCTGAAGCTTTCTTT.

The V gene is TRBV30, the J gene TRBJ1-4; unclear D gene. Deletions cut 0 bases from V and 1 base from J, with 6 bases between. The germline CDR1 and CDR2 sequences are GTSNPN and SVGIG (reference sequence). The CDR3 loop spans 14 amino acids. The CDR3 loop is CAWSVGRTNEKLFF. CDR3 DNA sequence: TGTGCCTGGAGTGTGGGCCGAACTAATGAAAAACTGTTTTTT.

V gene TRBV29-1 combines with J gene TRBJ2-5; 12 nucleotides match TRBD2. The germline V gene encodes CDR1 SQVTM and CDR2 ANQGSEA. CDR3 size: 18 residues. J gave up 5 bases and V 6 bases, and 19 bases lay outside the gene matches. For the CDR3, the DNA is TGCAGCGTAGACATGCCGGGACTAGCGGGCCGGATGTCCGAGACCCAGTACTTC. Translating gives CSVDMPGLAGRMSETQYF.

The rearrangement uses TRBV12-5 and TRBJ1-1, with TRBD1 as a possible D gene (5 bases). With 6 bases removed from V and 7 bases from J, the gap between germline ends came to 9 bases. Germline lookup yields CDR1 LGHNT and CDR2 FRNRAP. This CDR3 has 11 amino acids. The CDR3 spells CASGRGDEAFF. The CDR3 DNA sequence: TGTGCTAGTGGACGGGGGGATGAAGCTTTCTTT. Supplemented by reference TRBV12-5 and TRBJ1-1, the full variable domain reads DARVTQTPRHKVTEMGQEVTMRCQPILGHNTVFWYRQTMMQGLELLAYFRNRAPLDDSGMPKDRFSAEMPDATLATLKIQPSEPRDSAVYFCASGRGDEAFFGQGTRLTVV.

The V call is TRBV27, the J call TRBJ2-3, with 8 bases aligning to TRBD2. The CDR3 runs 17 residues. Per the germline V gene, CDR1 is MNHEY and CDR2 is SMNVEV (reference sequence). The J segment lost 1 base and the V segment lost 5 bases, leaving 11 bases of the junction unmatched. The CDR3 DNA follows: TGTGCCAGCAGTCCTCTGGGGCGGGAGGTTGGCACAGATACGCAGTATTTT. Amino acids: CASSPLGREVGTDTQYF.

The chain couples TRBV6-1 to TRBJ2-7, with D unresolved. This CDR3 has 15 residues. Between the trimmed V and J ends, which lost 2 bases and 0 bases, there was a span of 11 bases. Germline CDR1 MNHNS, CDR2 SASEGT. CDR3 sequence reads: CASSEFLSVSYEQYF. The CDR3 DNA is TGTGCCAGCAGTGAATTCCTGAGCGTCTCCTACGAGCAGTACTTC.

In DNA, the CDR3 is TGTGCCAGTAGCGACAGCGGGGGGATCTACAATGAGCAGTTCTTC. The encoded protein is CASSDSGGIYNEQFF. The chain is built from TRBV19 and TRBJ2-1, with 9 bases matching TRBD2. The CDR3 extends over 15 amino acids. V lost 6 bases to trimming and J lost 3 bases; unmatched junction nucleotides: 6. Per the germline V gene, CDR1 is LNHDA and CDR2 is SQIVND (reference sequence).

The rearrangement joins TRBV9 to TRBJ1-5, with D uncertain. With 0 bases removed from V and 9 bases from J, the gap between germline ends came to 10 bases. The CDR3 sequence is 13 residues long. The germline V gene encodes CDR1 SGDLS and CDR2 YYNGEE. The chain's CDR3 is CASSVGNDRPQHF. The DNA for the CDR3 is TGTGCCAGCAGCGTAGGAAACGACCGGCCCCAGCATTTT.

The DNA for the CDR3 is TGTGCTTCAGGGGGAACTAGCGGGACCTCGAGCTCCTACAATGAGCAGTTCTTC. Translated, it gives CASGGTSGTSSSYNEQFF. The chain employs TRBV19 and TRBJ2-1; 10 nucleotides agree with TRBD2. CDR1 is LNHDA, CDR2 SQIVND, per germline (reference sequence). This CDR3 comprises 18 residues.

In its sample, this clone was seen a few times. DNA for the CDR3: TGCGCCAGCAGCCAAGATAACAGTTTATATGCCGGGGAGCTGTTTTTT. Translation gives CASSQDNSLYAGELFF. The chain combines TRBV4-3 with TRBJ2-2; no clear D gene. The CDR3 is 16 amino acids. From germline, CDR1 is LGHNA and CDR2 YSLEER. V lost 0 bases and J 6 bases, leaving 14 bases between the germline ends.

V gene TRBV7-9 combines with J gene TRBJ1-4, with D perhaps TRBD1 (5 bases). Trimming shortened V by 5 bases and J by 8 bases, and 18 bases separated the two germline ends. The germline V gene encodes CDR1 SEHNR and CDR2 FQNEAQ (reference sequence). The CDR3 has 15 amino acids. The CDR3 spells CASSDSVAGWEKLFF. The CDR3 bases are TGTGCCAGCAGCGATTCAGTGGCAGGGTGGGAAAAACTGTTTTTT.

The V and J genes are TRBV6-1 and TRBJ2-3, with 7 bases identical to TRBD2. CDR1 is MNHNS and CDR2 is SASEGT in the germline V gene. The CDR3 covers 15 residues. V was pared by 4 bases and J by 5 bases, with 9 bases of the junction left unmatched. CDR3 sequence: CASSGSSGGVDTQYF. As DNA, the CDR3 is TGTGCCAGCAGTGGGTCCTCGGGGGGTGTAGATACGCAGTATTTT.